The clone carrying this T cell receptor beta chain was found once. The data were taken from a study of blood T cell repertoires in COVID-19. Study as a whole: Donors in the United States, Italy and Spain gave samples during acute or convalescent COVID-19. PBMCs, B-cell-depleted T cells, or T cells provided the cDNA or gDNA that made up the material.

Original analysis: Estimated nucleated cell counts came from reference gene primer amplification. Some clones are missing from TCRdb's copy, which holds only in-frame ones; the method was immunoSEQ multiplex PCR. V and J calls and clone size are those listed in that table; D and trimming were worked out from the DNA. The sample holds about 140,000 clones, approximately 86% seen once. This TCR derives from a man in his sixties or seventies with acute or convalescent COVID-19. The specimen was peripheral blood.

CDR3 loop: CASSYSADRVTDEQYF. The CDR3 DNA sequence: TGTGCCAGCAGTTACTCGGCCGACAGGGTCACTGACGAGCAGTACTTC. The chain has TRBV6-5 and TRBJ2-7; 7 nucleotides agree with TRBD1. Germline V gene sequence: CDR1 MNHEY, CDR2 SVGAGI. The V and J ends lost 0 bases and 5 bases, in that order; junction bases with no gene match: 10. The CDR3 runs 16 residues.